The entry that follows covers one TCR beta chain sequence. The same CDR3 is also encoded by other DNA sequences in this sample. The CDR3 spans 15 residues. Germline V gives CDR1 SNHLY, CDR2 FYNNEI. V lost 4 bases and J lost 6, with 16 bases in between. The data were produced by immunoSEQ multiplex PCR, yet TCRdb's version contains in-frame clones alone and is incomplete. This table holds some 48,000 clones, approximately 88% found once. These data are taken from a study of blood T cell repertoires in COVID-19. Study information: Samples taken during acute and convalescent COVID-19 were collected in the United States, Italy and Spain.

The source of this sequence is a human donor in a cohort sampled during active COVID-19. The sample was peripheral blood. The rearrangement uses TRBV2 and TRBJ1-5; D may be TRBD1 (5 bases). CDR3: CASSGAGGGLQPQHF. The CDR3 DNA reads TGTGCCAGCAGTGGGGCGGGCGGGGGTCTTCAGCCCCAGCATTTT.